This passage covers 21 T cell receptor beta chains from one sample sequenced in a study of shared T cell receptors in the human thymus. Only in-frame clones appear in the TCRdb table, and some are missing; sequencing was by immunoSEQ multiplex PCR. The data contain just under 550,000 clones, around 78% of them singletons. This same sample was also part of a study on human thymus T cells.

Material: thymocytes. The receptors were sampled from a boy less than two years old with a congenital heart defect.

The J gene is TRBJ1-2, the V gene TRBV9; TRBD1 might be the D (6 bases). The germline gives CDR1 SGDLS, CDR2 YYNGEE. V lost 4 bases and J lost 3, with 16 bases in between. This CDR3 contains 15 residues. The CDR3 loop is CASSSGDRSHYGYTF. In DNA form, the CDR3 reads TGTGCCAGCAGCTCCGGCGACAGGTCTCACTATGGCTACACCTTC.

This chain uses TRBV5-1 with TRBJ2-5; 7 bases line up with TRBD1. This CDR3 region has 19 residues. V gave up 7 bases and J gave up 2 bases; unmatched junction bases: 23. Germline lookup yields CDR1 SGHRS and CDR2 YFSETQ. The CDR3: CASQRDRPSAPAKQETQYF. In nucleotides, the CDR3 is TGCGCCAGCCAACGGGACAGACCATCCGCCCCAGCCAAACAAGAGACCCAGTACTTC.

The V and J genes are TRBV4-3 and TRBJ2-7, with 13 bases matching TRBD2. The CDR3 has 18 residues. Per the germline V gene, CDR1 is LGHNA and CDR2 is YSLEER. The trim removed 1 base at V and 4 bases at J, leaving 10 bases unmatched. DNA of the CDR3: TGCGCCAGCAGCCAAGCTTGGACTAGCGGGAGCAGGCCTTACGAGCAGTACTTC. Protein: CASSQAWTSGSRPYEQYF.

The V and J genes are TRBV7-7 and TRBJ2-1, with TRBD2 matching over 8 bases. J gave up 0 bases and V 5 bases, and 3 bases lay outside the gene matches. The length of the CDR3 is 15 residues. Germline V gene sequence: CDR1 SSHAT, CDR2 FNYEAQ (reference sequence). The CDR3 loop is CASSRSGSSYNEQFF. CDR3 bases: TGTGCCAGCAGCCGAAGCGGGAGCTCCTACAATGAGCAGTTCTTC.

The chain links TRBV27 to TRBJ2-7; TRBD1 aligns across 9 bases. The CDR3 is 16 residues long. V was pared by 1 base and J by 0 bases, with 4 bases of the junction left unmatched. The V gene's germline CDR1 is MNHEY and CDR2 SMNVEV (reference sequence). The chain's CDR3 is CASSLFGDRASYEQYF. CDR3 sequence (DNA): TGTGCCAGCAGTTTATTTGGGGACAGGGCCTCCTACGAGCAGTACTTC.

CDR3 DNA sequence: TGTGCCAGCAGCTTGTGGGGACTAGGGATCGAGCAGTACTTC. It specifies CASSLWGLGIEQYF. V usage is TRBV5-4 and J usage is TRBJ2-7; 8 nucleotides align to TRBD2. Germline loops: CDR1 SGHNT, CDR2 YYREEE (reference sequence). The CDR3 runs to 14 residues. J lost 6 bases, V lost 1 base, and 6 bases had no gene match.

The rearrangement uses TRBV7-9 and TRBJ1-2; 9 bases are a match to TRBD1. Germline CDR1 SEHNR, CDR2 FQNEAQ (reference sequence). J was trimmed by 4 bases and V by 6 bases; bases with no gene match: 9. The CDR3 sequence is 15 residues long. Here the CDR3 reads CASRPPGQGPYGYTF. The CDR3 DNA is TGTGCCAGCAGACCTCCGGGACAGGGACCCTATGGCTACACCTTC.

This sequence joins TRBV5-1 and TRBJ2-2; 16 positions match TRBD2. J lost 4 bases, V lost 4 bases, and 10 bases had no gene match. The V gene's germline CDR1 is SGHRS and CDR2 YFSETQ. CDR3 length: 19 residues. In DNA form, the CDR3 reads TGCGCCAGCAGCCCAAGGGGACTAGCGGGAGGGCCGGTCACCGGGGAGCTGTTTTTT. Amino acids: CASSPRGLAGGPVTGELFF. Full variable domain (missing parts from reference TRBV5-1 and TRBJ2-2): KAGVTQTPRYLIKTRGQQVTLSCSPISGHRSVSWYQQTPGQGLQFLFEYFSETQRNKGNFPGRFSGRQFSNSRSEMNVSTLELGDSALYLCASSPRGLAGGPVTGELFFGEGSRLTVL.

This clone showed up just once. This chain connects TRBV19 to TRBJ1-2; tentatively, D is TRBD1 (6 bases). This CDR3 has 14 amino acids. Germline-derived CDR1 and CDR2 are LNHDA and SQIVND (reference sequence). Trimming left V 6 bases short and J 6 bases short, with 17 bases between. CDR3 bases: TGTGCCAGTAGGGGGGGGCCCCCATCCCATGGCTACACCTTC. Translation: CASRGGPPSHGYTF.

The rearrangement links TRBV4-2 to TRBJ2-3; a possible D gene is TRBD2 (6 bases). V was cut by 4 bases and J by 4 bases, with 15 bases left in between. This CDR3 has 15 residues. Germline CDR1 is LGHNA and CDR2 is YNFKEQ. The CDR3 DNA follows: TGTGCCAGCAGCCCCCATTGCGGGGAGCCAGATACGCAGTATTTT. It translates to CASSPHCGEPDTQYF.

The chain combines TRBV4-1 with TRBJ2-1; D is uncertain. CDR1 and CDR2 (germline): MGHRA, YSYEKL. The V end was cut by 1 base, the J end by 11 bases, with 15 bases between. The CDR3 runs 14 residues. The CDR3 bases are TGCGCCAGCAGCCAAGCTCTCGTTTCGGAGAAGCAGTTCTTC. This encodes CASSQALVSEKQFF.

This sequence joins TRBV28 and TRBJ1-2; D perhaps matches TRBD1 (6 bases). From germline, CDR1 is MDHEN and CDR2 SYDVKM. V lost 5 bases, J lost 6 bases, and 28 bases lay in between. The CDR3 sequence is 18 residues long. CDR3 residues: CASSPFNFLRAGVNGYTF. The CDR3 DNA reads TGTGCCAGCAGTCCGTTTAATTTTTTGAGGGCAGGGGTTAATGGCTACACCTTC.

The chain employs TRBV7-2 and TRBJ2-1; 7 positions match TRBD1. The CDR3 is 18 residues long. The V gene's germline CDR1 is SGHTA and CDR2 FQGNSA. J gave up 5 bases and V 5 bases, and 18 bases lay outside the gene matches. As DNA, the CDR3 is TGTGCCAGCAGCGCAAACAGGGGAGCGGCTATTGAGGACAATGAGCAGTTCTTC. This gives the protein CASSANRGAAIEDNEQFF.

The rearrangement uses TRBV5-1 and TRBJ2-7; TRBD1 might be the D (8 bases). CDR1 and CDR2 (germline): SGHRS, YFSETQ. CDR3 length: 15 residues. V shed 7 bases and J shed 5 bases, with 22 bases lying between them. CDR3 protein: CASGQGAGDTHEQYF. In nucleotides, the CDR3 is TGCGCCAGCGGCCAGGGGGCGGGAGACACCCACGAGCAGTACTTC.

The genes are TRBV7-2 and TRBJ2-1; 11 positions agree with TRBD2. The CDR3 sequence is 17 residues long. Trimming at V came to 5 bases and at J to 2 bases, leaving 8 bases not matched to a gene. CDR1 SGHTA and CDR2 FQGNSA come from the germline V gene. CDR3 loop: CASSTRIAGGPYNEQFF. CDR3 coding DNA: TGTGCCAGCAGCACCCGCATAGCGGGAGGGCCCTACAATGAGCAGTTCTTC.

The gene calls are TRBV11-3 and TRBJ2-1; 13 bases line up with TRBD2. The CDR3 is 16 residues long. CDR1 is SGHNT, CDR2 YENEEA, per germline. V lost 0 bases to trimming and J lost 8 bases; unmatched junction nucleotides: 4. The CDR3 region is CASSLEGLAGLDEQFF. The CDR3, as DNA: TGTGCCAGCAGCTTAGAGGGACTAGCGGGACTAGATGAGCAGTTCTTC.

The CDR3 coding sequence is TGTGCCAGCAGCCAAAACAGGGGGAACACTGAAGCTTTCTTT. As protein: CASSQNRGNTEAFF. The rearrangement links TRBV27 to TRBJ1-1; TRBD1 matches 7 bases. V lost 6 bases and J lost 1; bases outside the gene matches: 5. The CDR3 totals 14 residues. Looked up from germline, CDR1 is MNHEY and CDR2 is SMNVEV (reference sequence).

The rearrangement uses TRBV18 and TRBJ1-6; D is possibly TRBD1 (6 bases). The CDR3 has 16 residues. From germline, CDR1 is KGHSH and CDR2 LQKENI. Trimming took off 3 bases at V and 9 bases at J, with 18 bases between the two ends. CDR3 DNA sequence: TGTGCCAGCTCACCGGGAGGGAACAGGGAGTCTTCACCCCTCCACTTT. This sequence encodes CASSPGGNRESSPLHF.

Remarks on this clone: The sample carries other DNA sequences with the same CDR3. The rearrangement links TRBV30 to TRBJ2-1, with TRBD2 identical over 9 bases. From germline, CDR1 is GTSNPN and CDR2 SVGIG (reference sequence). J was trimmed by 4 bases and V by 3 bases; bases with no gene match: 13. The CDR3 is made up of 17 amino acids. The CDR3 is CAWSVPPSSGEYNEQFF. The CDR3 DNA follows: TGTGCCTGGAGCGTCCCCCCCTCTAGCGGGGAGTACAATGAGCAGTTCTTC.

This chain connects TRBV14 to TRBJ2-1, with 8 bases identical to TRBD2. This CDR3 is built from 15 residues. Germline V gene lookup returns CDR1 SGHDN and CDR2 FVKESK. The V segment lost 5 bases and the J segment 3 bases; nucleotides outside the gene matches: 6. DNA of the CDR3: TGTGCCAGCAGCGGACAGCGGGAGTTCTACAATGAGCAGTTCTTC. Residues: CASSGQREFYNEQFF.

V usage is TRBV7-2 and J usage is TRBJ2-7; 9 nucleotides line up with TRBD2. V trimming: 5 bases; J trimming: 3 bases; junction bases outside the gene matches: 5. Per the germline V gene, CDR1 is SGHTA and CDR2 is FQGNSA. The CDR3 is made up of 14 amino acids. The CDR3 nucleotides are TGTGCCAGCAGCCGCGGGAGGGCCTACTACGAGCAGTACTTC. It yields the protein CASSRGRAYYEQYF.